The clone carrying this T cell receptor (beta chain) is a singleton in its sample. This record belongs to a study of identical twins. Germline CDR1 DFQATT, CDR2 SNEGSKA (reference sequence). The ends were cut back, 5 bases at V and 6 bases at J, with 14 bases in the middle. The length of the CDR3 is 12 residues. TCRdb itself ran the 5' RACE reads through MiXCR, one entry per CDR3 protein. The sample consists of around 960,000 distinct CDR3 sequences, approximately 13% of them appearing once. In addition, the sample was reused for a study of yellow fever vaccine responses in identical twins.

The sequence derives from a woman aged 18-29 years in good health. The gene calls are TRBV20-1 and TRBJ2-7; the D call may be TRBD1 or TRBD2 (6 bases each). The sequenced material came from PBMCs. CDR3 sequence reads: CSALDRRVEQYF. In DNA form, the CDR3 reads TGCAGTGCTCTAGACAGGAGGGTCGAGCAGTACTTC.